The 20 T cell receptor beta chains presented below share a single source sample, sequenced in a study of radiotherapy plus CTLA-4 blockade in lung cancer. The data were produced by immunoSEQ multiplex PCR, yet TCRdb's version contains in-frame clones alone and is incomplete. The repertoire holds approximately 40,000 clones, with around 77% as singletons. The material was peripheral blood, obtained from a patient treated with radiotherapy plus ipilimumab. These TCRs come from a human donor with non-small cell lung cancer whose response to radiotherapy plus ipilimumab could not be evaluated.

This rearrangement joins TRBV4-1 to TRBJ1-3, with D unresolved. Trimming removed 3 bases from V and 0 bases from J, with 12 bases in between. CDR1 is MGHRA and CDR2 is YSYEKL in the germline V gene. This CDR3 is built from 16 residues. The CDR3, as DNA: TGCGCCAGCAGCCAGGGCAGTCAAAGCTCTGGAAACACCATATATTTT. Translating it yields CASSQGSQSSGNTIYF.

The chain employs TRBV6-1 and TRBJ1-5; TRBD1 matches at 7 bases. This CDR3 has 14 residues. Trimming took 1 base from V and 7 from J; bases not matched to a gene: 4. Germline V gene sequence: CDR1 MNHNS, CDR2 SASEGT. This chain's CDR3 is CASSEGRGRQPQHF. The CDR3 bases are TGTGCCAGCAGTGAAGGCAGGGGGAGGCAGCCCCAGCATTTT.

J is TRBJ2-7 and V is TRBV19, with D unclear. Looked up from germline, CDR1 is LNHDA and CDR2 is SQIVND (reference sequence). The CDR3 is 12 amino acids. Trimming shortened V by 4 bases and J by 2 bases, and 6 bases separated the two germline ends. CDR3 region: CASSTYTYEQYF. In DNA form, the CDR3 reads TGTGCCAGTAGTACTTACACCTACGAGCAGTACTTC.

This clone appeared a single time. The chain joins TRBV7-9 to TRBJ1-1; D is possibly TRBD1 (6 bases). The CDR3 extends over 14 amino acids. Trimming shortened V by 5 bases and J by 1 base, and 11 bases separated the two germline ends. Germline loops: CDR1 SEHNR, CDR2 FQNEAQ (reference sequence). CDR3 protein: CASSVQGTNTEAFF. For the CDR3, the DNA is TGTGCCAGCAGCGTACAGGGTACGAACACTGAAGCTTTCTTT.

This chain uses TRBV29-1 with TRBJ2-7; 7 bases align to TRBD2. Trimming took 6 bases from V and 6 from J; bases not matched to a gene: 11. CDR3 size: 13 residues. Germline CDR1 reads SQVTM; CDR2 reads ANQGSEA. CDR3 residues: CSVGSGENGEQYF. CDR3 nucleotide sequence: TGCAGCGTCGGGAGCGGGGAAAATGGCGAGCAGTACTTC.

The rearrangement links TRBV29-1 to TRBJ1-2; TRBD1 aligns across 10 bases. With V trimmed by 0 bases and J by 6 bases, 7 bases remained unmatched. The CDR3 is 15 amino acids. Germline CDR1 reads SQVTM; CDR2 reads ANQGSEA. The CDR3 DNA follows: TGCAGCGTTGAAGATCGGGACAGGGGAAGGGATGGCTACACCTTC. It encodes CSVEDRDRGRDGYTF.

V gene TRBV6-1 combines with J gene TRBJ2-1; D perhaps matches TRBD1 (5 bases). Trimming removed 3 bases from V and 8 bases from J, with 8 bases in between. The germline V gene encodes CDR1 MNHNS and CDR2 SASEGT. This CDR3 comprises 12 residues. Here the CDR3 reads CASSDFRDEQFF. CDR3 DNA: TGTGCCAGCAGTGATTTCAGGGATGAGCAGTTCTTC.

V is TRBV6-5 and J is TRBJ2-3; D remains ambiguous. V was cut by 2 bases and J by 0 bases, with 3 bases left in between. CDR1 is MNHEY and CDR2 is SVGAGI in the germline V gene. The CDR3 is made up of 13 amino acids. This chain's CDR3 is CASSYTSTDTQYF. CDR3 nucleotide sequence: TGTGCCAGCAGTTACACTAGCACAGATACGCAGTATTTT.

The chain joins TRBV7-3 to TRBJ2-3; 12 bases fit TRBD2. Per the germline V gene, CDR1 is SGHTA and CDR2 is FQGTGA. This CDR3 is 18 amino acids long. V shed 5 bases and J 6 bases; nucleotides not matched to a gene: 15. CDR3 region: CASSQTDSSGRAWDTQYF. CDR3 bases: TGTGCCAGCAGCCAAACGGACTCTAGCGGGAGGGCCTGGGATACGCAGTATTTT. The whole variable domain, filled in from reference TRBV7-3 and TRBJ2-3, reads GAGVSQTPSNKVTEKGKYVELRCDPISGHTALYWYRQSLGQGPEFLIYFQGTGAADDSGLPNDRFFAVRPEGSVSTLKIQRTERGDSAVYLCASSQTDSSGRAWDTQYFGPGTRLTVL.

In its sample, this clone was seen a few times. The chain joins TRBV19 to TRBJ1-2; tentatively, D is TRBD1 (6 bases). The ends were cut back, 5 bases at V and 8 bases at J, with 21 bases in the middle. The CDR3 length is 15 residues. Germline V lookup: CDR1 LNHDA, CDR2 SQIVND (reference sequence). The chain's CDR3 is CASSSPQAGGVGYTF. The CDR3, as DNA: TGTGCCAGTAGTTCCCCTCAGGCGGGGGGCGTGGGCTACACCTTC. Combining the CDR3 with reference TRBV19 and TRBJ1-2 gives the whole variable domain DGGITQSPKYLFRKEGQNVTLSCEQNLNHDAMYWYRQDPGQGLRLIYYSQIVNDFQKGDIAEGYSVSREKKESFPLTVTSAQKNPTAFYLCASSSPQAGGVGYTFGSGTRLTVV.

The chain combines TRBV6-1 with TRBJ2-7; possibly TRBD1 for D (5 bases). Germline loops: CDR1 MNHNS, CDR2 SASEGT. CDR3 length: 12 residues. V lost 6 bases, J lost 3 bases, and 9 bases lay in between. The CDR3 is CASRHRIYEQYF. DNA for the CDR3: TGTGCCAGCAGGCACAGGATCTACGAGCAGTACTTC.

The gene calls are TRBV28 and TRBJ1-1; TRBD1 aligns across 10 bases. Germline V gene data show CDR1 as MDHEN and CDR2 as SYDVKM. The CDR3 runs to 15 residues. The J segment lost 4 bases and the V segment lost 7 bases, leaving 9 bases of the junction unmatched. CDR3 in amino acids: CASTPGTGVATEAFF. CDR3 DNA sequence: TGTGCCAGCACCCCGGGGACAGGGGTCGCCACTGAAGCTTTCTTT.

The chain carries TRBV19 and TRBJ1-1; D is ambiguous. CDR3 size: 14 residues. Germline assignment: CDR1 LNHDA and CDR2 SQIVND (reference sequence). V was trimmed by 3 bases and J by 1 base, leaving 9 bases between them. CDR3 DNA sequence: TGTGCCAGTAGTATCGGGGTAGGGAACACTGAAGCTTTCTTT. Translated, it gives CASSIGVGNTEAFF.

In regard to this clone: Within the sample, other DNA sequences also encode this same CDR3. The chain links TRBV7-9 to TRBJ1-3, with D uncertain. The CDR3 sequence is 12 residues long. Trimming took 3 bases from V and 3 from J, leaving 3 bases between them. Germline CDR1 SEHNR, CDR2 FQNEAQ (reference sequence). CDR3 bases: TGTGCCAGCAGCTTTAATGGAAACACCATATATTTT. It translates to CASSFNGNTIYF.

The genes are TRBV4-1 and TRBJ2-3; TRBD1 matches 7 bases. The CDR3 length is 15 residues. CDR1 MGHRA and CDR2 YSYEKL come from the germline V gene. J gave up 6 bases and V 3 bases, and 9 bases lay outside the gene matches. CDR3 region: CASSQTSTGTDTQYF. The CDR3 DNA is TGCGCCAGCAGCCAGACGTCGACAGGGACCGATACGCAGTATTTT.

The genes are TRBV5-6 and TRBJ1-4; D may be TRBD1 (6 bases). Deletions cut 0 bases from V and 8 bases from J, with 14 bases between. The CDR3 runs 15 residues. Germline CDR1 and CDR2: SGHDT and YYEEEE. Here the CDR3 reads CASSLEGGAGEKLFF. DNA for the CDR3: TGTGCCAGCAGCTTGGAGGGGGGGGCAGGCGAAAAACTGTTTTTT.

J is TRBJ2-2 and V is TRBV5-4; weak D call: TRBD2 (7 bases). The length of the CDR3 is 17 residues. V was clipped by 4 bases and J by 6 bases, with 22 bases between them. Germline V gives CDR1 SGHNT, CDR2 YYREEE (reference sequence). This chain's CDR3 is CASSDVVGGVRSGELFF. The CDR3 bases are TGTGCCAGCAGCGATGTAGTAGGGGGGGTAAGATCCGGGGAGCTGTTTTTT.

This clone was counted between two and nine times. V usage is TRBV4-2 and J usage is TRBJ2-4; D may be TRBD2 (6 bases). Per the germline V gene, CDR1 is LGHNA and CDR2 is YNFKEQ. V gave up 4 bases and J gave up 7 bases, with 8 bases separating them. The CDR3 is 12 amino acids. CDR3 bases: TGTGCCAGCAGCCCCGGAGGGAACATTCAGTACTTC. Its protein is CASSPGGNIQYF.

V is TRBV4-1 and J is TRBJ2-7; 10 bases are shared with TRBD2. The CDR3 loop spans 17 amino acids. Germline V gene data show CDR1 as MGHRA and CDR2 as YSYEKL. With 4 bases clipped from V and 4 bases from J, the junction kept 13 bases outside the gene matches. The CDR3 loop reads CASSPGGLAGVWYEQYF. For the CDR3, the DNA is TGCGCCAGCAGCCCTGGGGGGCTAGCGGGAGTATGGTACGAGCAGTACTTC.

This clone came up a few times. The chain couples TRBV29-1 to TRBJ2-1; TRBD2 aligns across 12 bases. CDR3 size: 15 residues. CDR1 and CDR2 from the germline V gene are SQVTM and ANQGSEA. The J segment lost 4 bases and the V segment lost 5 bases, leaving 6 bases of the junction unmatched. CDR3 residues: CSVKLLAGGYNEQFF. For the CDR3, the DNA is TGCAGCGTTAAATTACTAGCGGGGGGATACAATGAGCAGTTCTTC.